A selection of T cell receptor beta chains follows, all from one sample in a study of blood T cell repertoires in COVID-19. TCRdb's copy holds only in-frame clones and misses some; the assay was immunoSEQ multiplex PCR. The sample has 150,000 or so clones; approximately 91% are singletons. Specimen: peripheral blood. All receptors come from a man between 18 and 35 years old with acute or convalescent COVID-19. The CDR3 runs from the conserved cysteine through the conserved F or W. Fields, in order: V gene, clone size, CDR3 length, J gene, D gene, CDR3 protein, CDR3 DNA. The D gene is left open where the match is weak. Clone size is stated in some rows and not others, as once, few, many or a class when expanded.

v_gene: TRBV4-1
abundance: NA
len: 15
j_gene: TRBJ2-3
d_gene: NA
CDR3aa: CASSQDEGGTDTQYF
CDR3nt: TGCGCCAGCAGCCAAGATGAGGGGGGCACAGATACGCAGTATTTT

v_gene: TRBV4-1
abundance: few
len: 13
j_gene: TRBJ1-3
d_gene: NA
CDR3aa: CASSGHSGNTIYF
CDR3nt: TGCGCCAGCAGCGGGCACTCTGGAAACACCATATATTTT

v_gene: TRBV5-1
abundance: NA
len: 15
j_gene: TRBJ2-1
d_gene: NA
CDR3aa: CASSLVYIHYNEQFF
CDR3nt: TGCGCCAGCAGCTTGGTATACATCCACTACAATGAGCAGTTCTTC

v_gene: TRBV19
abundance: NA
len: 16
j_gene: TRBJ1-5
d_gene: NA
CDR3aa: CASSRADSYSNQPQHF
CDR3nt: TGTGCCAGTAGTAGGGCAGATTCATATAGCAATCAGCCCCAGCATTTT

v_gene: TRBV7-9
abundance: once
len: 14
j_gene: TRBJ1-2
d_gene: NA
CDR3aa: CASSLDQGSYGYTF
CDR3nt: TGTGCCAGCAGCTTAGACCAGGGATCATATGGCTACACCTTC

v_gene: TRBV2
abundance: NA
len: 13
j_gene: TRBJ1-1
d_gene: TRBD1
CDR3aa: CASKQDRATEAFF
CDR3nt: TGTGCCAGCAAACAAGACAGGGCCACTGAAGCTTTCTTT

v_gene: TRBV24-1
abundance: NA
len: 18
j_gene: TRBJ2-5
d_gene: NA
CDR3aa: CATSDLRAGFRGQETQYF
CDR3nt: TGTGCCACCAGTGATTTGCGAGCGGGGTTTAGGGGGCAAGAGACCCAGTACTTC

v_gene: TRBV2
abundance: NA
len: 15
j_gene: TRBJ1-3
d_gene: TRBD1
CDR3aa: CASKEGAYSGNTIYF
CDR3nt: TGTGCCAGCAAGGAGGGGGCTTACTCTGGAAACACCATATATTTT

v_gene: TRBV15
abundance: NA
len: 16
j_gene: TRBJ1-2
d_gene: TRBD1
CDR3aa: CATSSPGQGASYGYTF
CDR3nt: TGTGCCACCAGCAGCCCTGGACAGGGGGCCAGCTATGGCTACACCTTC

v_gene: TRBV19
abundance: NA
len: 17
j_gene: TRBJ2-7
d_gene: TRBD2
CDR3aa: CASSTFGVSGSIYEQYF
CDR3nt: TGTGCCAGTAGTACCTTTGGGGTTAGCGGGAGTATCTACGAGCAGTACTTC

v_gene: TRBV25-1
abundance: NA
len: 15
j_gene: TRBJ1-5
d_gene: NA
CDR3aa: CASSESAGGNQPQHF
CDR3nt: TGTGCCAGCAGTGAATCCGCAGGGGGCAATCAGCCCCAGCATTTT

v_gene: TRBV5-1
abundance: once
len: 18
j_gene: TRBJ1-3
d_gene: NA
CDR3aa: CASSSVFPGVASGNTIYF
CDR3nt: TGCGCCAGCAGCTCCGTATTCCCAGGGGTCGCCTCTGGAAACACCATATATTTT

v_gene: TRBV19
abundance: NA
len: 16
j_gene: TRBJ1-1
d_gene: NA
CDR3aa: CASSIIGSFTNTEAFF
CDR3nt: TGTGCCAGTAGTATAATTGGTAGCTTCACGAACACTGAAGCTTTCTTT

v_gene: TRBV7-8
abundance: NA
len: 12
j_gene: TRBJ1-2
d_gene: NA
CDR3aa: CASSQTGYGYTF
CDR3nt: TGTGCCAGCAGCCAAACAGGATATGGCTACACCTTC

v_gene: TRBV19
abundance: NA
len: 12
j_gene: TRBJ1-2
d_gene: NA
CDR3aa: CASVTGNYGYTF
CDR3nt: TGTGCCAGCGTTACGGGGAACTATGGCTACACCTTC

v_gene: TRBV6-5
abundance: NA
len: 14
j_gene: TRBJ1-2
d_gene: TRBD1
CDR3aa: CASRGTGGAYGYTF
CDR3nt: TGTGCCAGCAGAGGGACAGGGGGCGCCTATGGCTACACCTTC

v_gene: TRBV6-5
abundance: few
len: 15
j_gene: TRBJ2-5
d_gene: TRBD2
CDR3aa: CASSPYRTSLQTQYF
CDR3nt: TGTGCCAGCAGTCCCTATCGGACTAGTCTACAGACCCAGTACTTC